A single sample is the source of the 8 T cell receptor beta chains below, sequenced in a study of blood T cells in healthy people across ages. Combining a sample-barcoded 5' primer with a J-beta primer mix, a second PCR ran for roughly 7 to 11 cycles. TCRdb ran MiXCR on the 5' RACE reads and lists one entry per CDR3 protein. The data show about 780,000 distinct CDR3 sequences, about 42% seen once. Input material: blood. The origin of the receptors is a man older than 75 in good health.

This clonotype was seen many times. The V gene is TRBV5-4, the J gene TRBJ2-2; D gene uncertain. Germline CDR1 and CDR2: SGHNT and YYREEE (reference sequence). CDR3 length: 13 amino acids. Trimming took off 0 bases at V and 6 bases at J, with 6 bases between the two ends. CDR3 protein: CASSLEVAGELFF. In nucleotides, the CDR3 is TGTGCCAGCAGCTTGGAAGTAGCCGGGGAGCTGTTTTTT. The entire variable domain, with the rest obtained from reference TRBV5-4 and TRBJ2-2, is as follows: ETGVTQSPTHLIKTRGQQVTLRCSSQSGHNTVSWYQQALGQGPQFIFQYYREEENGRGNFPPRFSGLQFPNYSSELNVNALELDDSALYLCASSLEVAGELFFGEGSRLTVL.

In its sample, this clonotype was seen a few times. This rearrangement joins TRBV7-2 to TRBJ2-5; the match to TRBD2 covers 7 bases. V shed 5 bases, J shed 4 bases, and the junction held 10 bases outside the gene matches. Looked up from germline, CDR1 is SGHTA and CDR2 is FQGNSA. There are 15 residues in the CDR3. The CDR3: CASSPRSGITETQYF. The CDR3 DNA reads TGTGCCAGCAGCCCCAGGAGCGGGATAACAGAGACCCAGTACTTC.

V and J are TRBV20-1 and TRBJ2-4, with 8 bases matching TRBD1. The length of the CDR3 is 11 residues. Trimming cost V 0 bases and J 13 bases; bases outside gene matches: 2. Germline-derived CDR1 and CDR2 are DFQATT and SNEGSKA (reference sequence). The CDR3 sequence: CSAREDRVQYF. The CDR3 DNA reads as TGCAGTGCTAGAGAGGACAGGGTACAGTACTTC.

The chain uses TRBV12-3 or TRBV12-4 and TRBJ2-7; 7 bases are shared with TRBD2. This CDR3 region has 16 residues. The junction had 11 bases not matched to a gene; V was cut back by 6 bases and J by 0 bases. The CDR3 is CASSARGGGSSYEQYF. The DNA for the CDR3 is TGTGCCAGCAGCGCCCGGGGCGGGGGAAGCTCCTACGAGCAGTACTTC.

The V and J genes are TRBV28 and TRBJ2-7; D may match TRBD1 or TRBD2 (6 bases each). CDR1 and CDR2 from the germline V gene are MDHEN and SYDVKM. The CDR3 length is 15 residues. V was trimmed by 4 bases and J by 4 bases, leaving 17 bases between them. The CDR3 protein is CASSSGALGGYEQYF. CDR3 coding DNA: TGTGCCAGCAGTTCGGGGGCCTTGGGCGGATACGAGCAGTACTTC. The whole variable domain, remainder taken from reference TRBV28 and TRBJ2-7, is DVKVTQSSRYLVKRTGEKVFLECVQDMDHENMFWYRQDPGLGLRLIYFSYDVKMKEKGDIPEGYSVSREKKERFSLILESASTNQTSMYLCASSSGALGGYEQYFGPGTRLTVT.

This sequence joins TRBV4-3 and TRBJ1-2; 7 bases align to TRBD1. CDR1 and CDR2 from the germline V gene are LGHNA and YSLEER. Trimming cost V 0 bases and J 4 bases; bases outside gene matches: 5. This CDR3 has 15 residues. The CDR3 nucleotides read TGCGCCAGCAGCCAAGATCCCAGGGACAGCTATGGCTACACCTTC. It encodes CASSQDPRDSYGYTF.

The chain links TRBV5-6 to TRBJ2-3; 11 bases map to TRBD2. The CDR3 contains 14 residues. V lost 4 bases and J lost 11; bases outside the gene matches: 9. From germline, CDR1 is SGHDT and CDR2 YYEEEE. CDR3 residues: CASSVSSGGLGQYF. CDR3 DNA: TGTGCCAGCAGCGTATCTAGCGGGGGGCTTGGGCAGTATTTT. The whole variable domain, remainder taken from reference TRBV5-6 and TRBJ2-3, is DAGVTQSPTHLIKTRGQQVTLRCSPKSGHDTVSWYQQALGQGPQFIFQYYEEEERQRGNFPDRFSGHQFPNYSSELNVNALLLGDSALYLCASSVSSGGLGQYFGPGTRLTVL.

This chain joins TRBV10-2 and TRBJ2-7; tentatively, D is TRBD1 or TRBD2 (5 bases each). The CDR3 is made up of 13 amino acids. Trimming shortened V by 10 bases and J by 4 bases, and 17 bases separated the two germline ends. The germline gives CDR1 WSHSY, CDR2 SAAADI. The CDR3 DNA follows: TGCGCCATCGGACGGGGCGACGAGTACGAGCAGTACTTC. It encodes CAIGRGDEYEQYF.